A selection of T cell receptor beta chains follows, all from one sample in a study of cytomegalovirus exposure and HLA in healthy donors. The assay was immunoSEQ multiplex PCR, and TCRdb's table has in-frame clones only and misses some. Of some 250,000 clones listed, roughly 82% are singletons. Sequenced: PBMCs. All receptors derive from a woman aged 35 to 49 in good health and CMV-seropositive. Each CDR3 is given with its conserved first and last residue. The order of the fields is V gene, D gene, J gene, CDR3 protein. The D gene is left open where the match is weak.

TRBV7-2	NA	TRBJ1-2	CASSFYDMSYGYTF
TRBV6-6	NA	TRBJ1-2	CASSPQRQNYGYTF
TRBV5-3	NA	TRBJ2-7	CASSQRTGREQYF
TRBV7-9	NA	TRBJ1-1	CASSPYGTTMNTEAFF
TRBV4-2	TRBD2	TRBJ2-3	CASSHVTHSTSGGTDTQYF
TRBV1	NA	TRBJ2-1	CTSSQDTGLAGHNEQFF
TRBV30	TRBD1	TRBJ1-3	CAWSPAPGTGNTIYF
TRBV6-5	NA	TRBJ2-7	CASSYSAGSYEQYF
TRBV29-1	NA	TRBJ1-2	CSVEVREGGGYTF
TRBV6-6	NA	TRBJ1-5	CASRDSNQPQHF
TRBV7-9	NA	TRBJ1-2	CASSPSSYGYTF
TRBV10-3	NA	TRBJ1-1	CAIKGNRANTEAFF
TRBV29-1	NA	TRBJ1-6	CSVAPHLAAFYNSPLHF
TRBV7-2	NA	TRBJ1-5	CASSLDGASNQPQHF
TRBV6-1	TRBD2	TRBJ2-7	CASRASGGLINEQYF
TRBV6-5	TRBD1	TRBJ1-1	CASSYSTGARNTEAFF
TRBV7-9	NA	TRBJ1-1	CASRSPGGKNTEAFF
TRBV18	NA	TRBJ2-3	CASSPQQVSTDTQYF
TRBV6-5	TRBD1	TRBJ2-2	CASSYSQGAGELFF
TRBV5-1	NA	TRBJ1-2	CASSLVQAYGYTF
TRBV9	TRBD2	TRBJ2-3	CASSVEDGRADTQYF
TRBV4-2	TRBD1	TRBJ1-1	CASSPWDRGNTEAFF
TRBV7-3	NA	TRBJ2-2	CASSLRRGGDLYTGELFF
TRBV18	NA	TRBJ1-1	CASSPNPVSDIEAFF
TRBV2	TRBD1	TRBJ2-3	CASSVRDRGWADTQYF
TRBV5-6	NA	TRBJ2-7	CASSLGLHSYEQYF
TRBV19	TRBD1	TRBJ1-5	CASSRTTGGSNQPQHF
TRBV4-2	TRBD1	TRBJ1-1	CASSPSPGQGKETEAFF
TRBV5-6	TRBD1	TRBJ1-6	CASSYGTGINSPLHF
TRBV5-6	TRBD2	TRBJ2-5	CASSLTASGKETQYF
TRBV5-1	NA	TRBJ1-2	CASSLVEGPQRNGYTF
TRBV29-1	NA	TRBJ2-5	CSVGGQGGETQYF
TRBV29-1	TRBD1	TRBJ2-7	CSVSGTGLWEQYF
TRBV6-5	TRBD1	TRBJ1-1	CASMGTGNTEAFF
TRBV11-2	NA	TRBJ2-3	CASSHTSTDTQYF
TRBV6-5	NA	TRBJ2-1	CASQQRVYNEQFF
TRBV9	TRBD2	TRBJ2-7	CASSVEASGTPYEQYF
TRBV29-1	NA	TRBJ1-5	CSVARGTDQPQHF
TRBV19	TRBD1	TRBJ2-7	CASRAGGSYEQYF
TRBV19	NA	TRBJ2-3	CASSQQGTDTQYF
TRBV10-3	TRBD1	TRBJ2-7	CAIAPGTGVYEQYF
TRBV7-2	TRBD1	TRBJ2-7	CASSLIGQAPSYEQYF
TRBV5-4	TRBD2	TRBJ2-5	CASSLRGGLETQYF
TRBV29-1	TRBD1	TRBJ1-1	CSVGDRGRMNTEAFF
TRBV25-1	TRBD2	TRBJ2-1	CASSGGLAGGKNEQFF
TRBV29-1	NA	TRBJ1-2	CSVLAADGYTF
TRBV30	TRBD2	TRBJ2-3	CAWRREGNTDTQYF
TRBV2	NA	TRBJ1-5	CASSLRSGMGQPQHF
TRBV9	TRBD2	TRBJ2-7	CASSPLAGGDSYEQYF
TRBV20-1	TRBD1	TRBJ1-1	CSADRETEAFF
TRBV11-3	NA	TRBJ2-1	CASIPHAGIYNEQFF
TRBV29-1	TRBD1	TRBJ1-1	CSVEEGWGQGEAFF
TRBV7-8	NA	TRBJ2-7	CASSLGRYEQYF
TRBV27	NA	TRBJ2-6	CASSPTPGANVLTF
TRBV6-5	NA	TRBJ1-2	CATILTLQDFMGYTF
TRBV11-1	TRBD1	TRBJ2-7	CASSLGTGGYEQYF
TRBV4-1	TRBD2	TRBJ2-1	CASSQGSERGPNEQFF
TRBV11-3	NA	TRBJ2-4	CASSFSREDIQYF
TRBV15	TRBD1	TRBJ1-2	CATSRDVDRDYGYTF
TRBV5-3	NA	TRBJ2-1	CARSFYDRQSSYNEQFF